What follows are 7 T cell receptor beta chains derived from one specimen sequenced in a study of blood T cell repertoires in COVID-19. The repertoire was sequenced with immunoSEQ multiplex PCR; TCRdb's copy has only in-frame clones and lacks some. This table holds about 180,000 clones, roughly 84% found once. Sample: peripheral blood. The receptors shown here come from a person aged 65-85 years with COVID-19, enrolled during active disease.

The chain couples TRBV19 to TRBJ1-2, with D perhaps TRBD1 (5 bases). This CDR3 is built from 15 residues. V lost 6 bases to trimming and J lost 5 bases, with 19 bases between them. Germline V gene lookup returns CDR1 LNHDA and CDR2 SQIVND (reference sequence). The CDR3 bases are TGTGCCAGTAGCGCTGGGACTCCCAAGGGGTATGGCTACACCTTC. This sequence encodes CASSAGTPKGYGYTF.

The chain is built from TRBV27 and TRBJ2-7, with 7 bases that match TRBD1. This CDR3 contains 14 residues. V dropped 5 bases and J dropped 2; count of bases not matched to a gene: 6. Germline CDR1 is MNHEY and CDR2 is SMNVEV (reference sequence). CDR3 sequence (DNA): TGTGCCAGCAGTACGCGACAGGGCCCCTACGAGCAGTACTTC. This translates into CASSTRQGPYEQYF.

The chain has TRBV7-2 and TRBJ2-7; 7 bases line up with TRBD2. The CDR3 is 14 amino acids. J was trimmed by 6 bases and V by 3 bases; bases with no gene match: 8. Germline V lookup: CDR1 SGHTA, CDR2 FQGNSA. CDR3 DNA: TGTGCCAGCAGCTTCAGGGAGGGACTACGCGAGCAGTACTTC. The encoded protein is CASSFREGLREQYF.

V and J are TRBV5-1 and TRBJ1-6, with 7 bases that match TRBD1. The CDR3 loop spans 15 amino acids. Germline loops: CDR1 SGHRS, CDR2 YFSETQ. J lost 13 bases, V lost 4 bases, and 14 bases had no gene match. CDR3 DNA: TGCGCCAGCAGCACCACCACAGGACAGGTTTGGCCCCTCCACTTT. It encodes CASSTTTGQVWPLHF. Based on the CDR3 plus reference TRBV5-1 and TRBJ1-6, the full variable domain is KAGVTQTPRYLIKTRGQQVTLSCSPISGHRSVSWYQQTPGQGLQFLFEYFSETQRNKGNFPGRFSGRQFSNSRSEMNVSTLELGDSALYLCASSTTTGQVWPLHFGNGTRLTVT.

This rearrangement joins TRBV9 to TRBJ2-1; 7 bases align to TRBD1. The CDR3 loop spans 14 amino acids. Germline values: CDR1 SGDLS, CDR2 YYNGEE. The V gene end was trimmed by 1 base and the J gene end by 5 bases; junction bases not matched to a gene: 3. In nucleotides, the CDR3 is TGTGCCAGCAGCGTAAACAGGGGAAACAATGAGCAGTTCTTC. This gives the protein CASSVNRGNNEQFF.

This rearrangement joins TRBV9 to TRBJ2-6, with TRBD1 as a possible D gene (6 bases). Per germline, CDR1 SGDLS and CDR2 YYNGEE. The CDR3 contains 15 residues. The V end was cut by 5 bases, the J end by 4 bases, with 13 bases between. In DNA form, the CDR3 reads TGTGCCAGCAGTGTGAGGGGGACCGGGGCCAACGTCCTGACTTTC. Protein product: CASSVRGTGANVLTF. The full variable domain, its missing parts supplied by reference TRBV9 and TRBJ2-6, is DSGVTQTPKHLITATGQRVTLRCSPRSGDLSVYWYQQSLDQGLQFLIQYYNGEERAKGNILERFSAQQFPDLHSELNLSSLELGDSALYFCASSVRGTGANVLTFGAGSRLTVL.

The gene calls are TRBV29-1 and TRBJ1-4, with 7 bases aligning to TRBD1. Losses at the gene ends were 4 bases for V and 8 bases for J; bases not matched to a gene: 10. The CDR3 spans 14 residues. Germline V gene lookup returns CDR1 SQVTM and CDR2 ANQGSEA. The CDR3 bases are TGCAGCGTTGTACCGACAGGGTATGGAGAAAAACTGTTTTTT. Protein: CSVVPTGYGEKLFF.